Sequencing of this T cell receptor beta chain was carried out in a study of cytotoxic CD8 clonotypes in ibrutinib-treated CLL (dated by TCRdb to about 2021). About the investigation overall: The cohort included about 15 treatment-naive and about a dozen relapsed/refractory patients; about 17 were IGHV unmutated. The response samples were drawn at a median of around eleven months into treatment, with a range of roughly 6 to 40 months. An average of about 250,000 productive templates and some 100,000 productive rearrangements was obtained per sample. Responses were partial in 24 patients and complete in 2; after median approximately 66 months follow-up, approximately 15 stayed in remission and roughly twelve progressed. Cryopreserved peripheral blood mononuclear cells were collected before treatment, at response, and at either disease progression or sustained remission. Of the approximately 86 people in the trial, approximately 28 had longitudinal samples available. On the study overall, not on this receptor specifically: Public clonotypes were rare and either contracted or stayed stable during treatment, and the rise in clonality at ibrutinib response reflected the expansion of private clonotypes. An increase in clonality was observed at ibrutinib response, with clonality remaining stable during sustained remission and falling back toward baseline at progression. At baseline, clonality was higher than in age-matched healthy donors and showed a strong correlation with circulating CD8+ T-cell counts. Lymph node repertoires were not examined, and the timing of sampling was not matched between patients in sustained remission and those whose disease progressed.

Roughly 2 micrograms of genomic DNA were extracted from cryopreserved PBMCs for TCR beta library preparation. High-throughput TCR beta sequencing was performed on longitudinal blood samples from CLL patients receiving ibrutinib monotherapy. The patients took part in an open-label, single-center phase 2 trial of ibrutinib monotherapy. On a MiSeq, deep resolution sequencing aimed for a depth between 1 in 1 million and 1 in 200,000 T cells, with each clonotype covered 10x on average. The immunoSEQ hsTCRB Kit was used to generate the TCR beta libraries. In the paper's pipeline: ImmunoSEQ Data Assistant and ImmunoSEQ Analyzer were used for data analysis, and V, D and J genes were assigned according to IMGT definitions. Clonality, which ranges from 0 to 1, was calculated by subtracting the normalized Shannon entropy of productive rearrangement frequencies from one. Only overrepresented clonotypes making up at least 0.05% of each patient's repertoire were included in the public clonotype analysis. Roughly 12 age-matched healthy donor repertoires from immuneACCESS were used as controls for clonality. Imported from immuneACCESS, the table was reduced by TCRdb to in-frame sequences with V and J called. These copies leave out some clones; in studies compared against another copy, an unresolved V gene accounts for under half, and the cause of the remainder is not known. V, J and clone size were drawn from that table, and D and trimming were deduced from the DNA. This sample is represented by roughly 15,000 clones; around 81% of them were singletons. In total, the top ten clones hold 15% to 20% of the sample.

A note on this clone: Its antigen is unknown. Base qualities are not recorded, but no much larger clone differs from it by a single base.

The input for sequencing was PBMCs, taken before ibrutinib treatment. The receptor was derived from a human donor with chronic lymphocytic leukemia.

The nucleotide sequence reads as follows: TGTGCCAGCAGCAGACAGGGCGGGAACATACGCACAGATACGCAGTATTTT. The resulting protein is CASSRQGGNIRTDTQYF. The rearranged chain carries TRBV4-2 and TRBJ2-3; the D gene is perhaps TRBD1, from 7 matching bases. Trimming at the junction amounts to 5 bases on V and 1 base on J, and the germline ends lie 19 bases apart. The germline V gene yields LGHNA for CDR1 and YNFKEQ for CDR2. Taken from cysteine to phenylalanine, the CDR3 has 17 residues. The entry retains the CDR3 DNA only, 51 bases that are in frame from base 1.